These T cell receptor beta chains were read from a single sample in a study of blood T cells in healthy people across ages. MiXCR was run by TCRdb on the 5' RACE reads, yielding one entry per CDR3 protein. The sample contains approximately 780,000 distinct CDR3 sequences, under 30% of which appear only once. These records were also assigned to another study, of T cells of mothers and their children.

Sequenced material: blood. These receptors were collected from a boy younger than 18 in good health. The CDR3 runs from the conserved cysteine through the conserved F or W. Fields, in order: clone size, J gene, D gene, V gene, CDR3 protein, CDR3 DNA. D genes are given only for firm matches. Some rows have no size entry. The others give once, few or many, or a class for an expanded clone.

>few|TRBJ2-7|.|TRBV27
CASSPRYPLARPGEQYF
TGTGCCAGCAGTCCTAGGTACCCCCTAGCGCGGCCCGGGGAGCAGTACTTC
>once|TRBJ2-2|.|TRBV5-1
CASSSLATGELFF
TGCGCCAGCAGCTCCCTAGCAACCGGGGAGCTGTTTTTT
>.|TRBJ1-1|.|TRBV4-1
CASNDPRRGRNTEAFF
TGCGCCAGCAACGACCCCAGACGGGGGAGGAACACTGAAGCTTTCTTT
>many|TRBJ2-1|.|TRBV6-6
CASSYFKGPGVHNEQFF
TGTGCCAGCAGTTACTTCAAAGGGCCAGGGGTCCACAATGAGCAGTTCTTC
>.|TRBJ1-2|.|TRBV20-1
CSAGESDYYGYTF
TGCAGTGCTGGGGAGTCAGACTACTATGGCTACACCTTC
>.|TRBJ2-7|.|TRBV19
CASSMRQGSEEQYF
TGTGCCAGTAGTATGAGGCAGGGGAGCGAAGAGCAGTACTTC
>few|TRBJ2-2|.|TRBV12-3/TRBV12-4
CASSSQYRDPNTGELFF
TGTGCCAGCAGTTCCCAATACCGGGACCCAAACACCGGGGAGCTGTTTTTT
>.|TRBJ2-1|TRBD2|TRBV7-3
CASSPGTSGYYNEQFF
TGTGCCAGCAGCCCCGGGACTAGCGGCTACTACAATGAGCAGTTCTTC
>few|TRBJ2-2|TRBD1|TRBV20-1
CSAQQPGTGNTGELFF
TGCAGTGCCCAACAACCCGGGACAGGGAACACCGGGGAGCTGTTTTTT
>.|TRBJ2-1|TRBD1|TRBV5-1
CASSTRQGSWSEQFF
TGCGCCAGCAGCACACGACAGGGCTCGTGGAGTGAGCAGTTCTTC
>.|TRBJ1-2|TRBD1|TRBV2
CASTGQENYGYTF
TGTGCCAGCACCGGACAGGAGAACTATGGCTACACCTTC
>.|TRBJ2-1|.|TRBV15
CATSNLGVRNNEQFF
TGTGCCACCAGCAACCTCGGGGTTAGGAACAATGAGCAGTTCTTC
>once|TRBJ1-4|TRBD1|TRBV7-2
CASSNRQGRGKLFF
TGTGCCAGCAGCAATCGACAGGGGAGAGGAAAACTGTTTTTT
>.|TRBJ2-1|TRBD1|TRBV6-1
CASSESSGGSYNERFF
TGTGCCAGCAGTGAATCGTCAGGGGGCTCCTACAATGAGCGGTTCTTC
>.|TRBJ1-1|.|TRBV6-1
CASSNTGRTEAFF
TGTGCCAGCAGTAATACAGGGAGAACTGAAGCTTTCTTT
>.|TRBJ2-5|.|TRBV2
CASSGLFF
TGTGCCAGCAGTGGGCTGTTCTTC
>few|TRBJ1-1|.|TRBV6-5
CASSYLLGARTEAFF
TGTGCCAGCAGTTACCTACTGGGGGCGAGAACTGAAGCTTTCTTT
>.|TRBJ2-5|TRBD2|TRBV7-2
CASSLFRGGQGETQYF
TGTGCCAGCAGCTTATTCCGGGGGGGCCAAGGGGAGACCCAGTACTTC
>few|TRBJ1-1|.|TRBV4-1
CASSQEERTNTEAFF
TGCGCCAGCAGCCAAGAAGAACGGACGAACACTGAAGCTTTCTTT
>.|TRBJ2-3|.|TRBV10-3
CAISEADSTSTDTQYF
TGTGCCATCAGTGAGGCGGACAGTACTAGCACAGATACGCAGTATTTT
>few|TRBJ2-5|TRBD2|TRBV20-1
CSARGRTSGGPPVTQYF
TGCAGTGCTAGAGGAAGGACTAGCGGGGGGCCGCCCGTGACCCAGTACTTC
>.|TRBJ1-4|.|TRBV3-1
CASSQVLNEKLFF
TGTGCCAGCAGCCAAGTTCTAAATGAAAAACTGTTTTTT
>few|TRBJ1-1|.|TRBV28
CASSLQGSRTEAFF
TGTGCCAGCAGCCTTCAGGGATCCCGGACTGAAGCTTTCTTT
>many|TRBJ2-5|TRBD1|TRBV20-1
CSARGGQGAKMGETQYF
TGCAGTGCCAGAGGAGGACAGGGTGCCAAGATGGGAGAGACCCAGTACTTC
>.|TRBJ2-2|.|TRBV7-9
CASSLGRGGPNTGELFF
TGTGCCAGCAGCTTAGGCCGTGGGGGCCCCAACACCGGGGAGCTGTTTTTT
>.|TRBJ1-2|.|TRBV14
CASSQGPGGAFYGYTF
TGTGCCAGCAGCCAAGGGCCGGGGGGGGCCTTCTATGGCTACACCTTC
>.|TRBJ2-5|TRBD2|TRBV2
CASTQRGGLETQYF
TGTGCCAGCACCCAGCGGGGGGGCCTGGAGACCCAGTACTTC
>once|TRBJ1-3|.|TRBV20-1
CSARTFEGADGNTIYF
TGCAGTGCTAGAACTTTCGAGGGAGCTGATGGAAACACCATATATTTT
>.|TRBJ2-7|TRBD1|TRBV28
CASRGQVGQYF
TGTGCCAGCAGAGGACAGGTGGGGCAGTACTTC
>few|TRBJ2-1|TRBD1|TRBV7-6
CASSTRTGKEQFF
TGTGCCAGCAGCACCCGGACAGGGAAAGAGCAGTTCTTC